This passage covers 9 T cell receptor beta chains from one sample sequenced in a study of metastatic and nonmetastatic thyroid tumors. Using MiXCR, TCRdb re-called clones from the PCR reads. The table shows some 17,000 clones, with about 22% occurring only once. Ahead of thyroid surgery, no patient had received treatment of any kind. Source material: adjacent normal tissue. These receptors all stem from a female donor with papillary thyroid cancer or a benign thyroid nodule (not recorded which). Some clones in this sample may be carry-over from other donors' samples.

The chain employs TRBV11-3 and TRBJ2-7, with unresolved D. V was pared by 5 bases and J by 0 bases, with 11 bases between. This CDR3 has 14 residues. Germline values: CDR1 SGHNT, CDR2 YENEEA. The CDR3 is CASSPARSSYEQYF. The CDR3 DNA reads as TGTGCCAGCAGCCCAGCTAGGAGCTCCTACGAGCAGTACTTC.

The CDR3 sequence is CASSQQGATGYTF. The DNA of the CDR3 is TGCGCCAGCAGTCAACAGGGGGCGACAGGCTACACCTTC. The V and J genes are TRBV5-1 and TRBJ1-2, with 9 bases lining up with TRBD1. The CDR3 runs 13 residues. CDR1 and CDR2 (germline): SGHRS, YFSETQ. V lost 5 bases to trimming and J lost 8 bases; unmatched junction nucleotides: 7. Complete variable domain (other parts from reference TRBV5-1 and TRBJ1-2): KAGVTQTPRYLIKTRGQQVTLSCSPISGHRSVSWYQQTPGQGLQFLFEYFSETQRNKGNFPGRFSGRQFSNSRSEMNVSTLELGDSALYLCASSQQGATGYTFGSGTRLTVV.

Comment on this clone: The junction departs from the called germline gene at one end, perhaps through a read error. The V and J genes are TRBV20-1 and TRBJ1-6, with TRBD1 as a possible D gene (6 bases). Germline CDR1 reads DFQATT; CDR2 reads SNEGSKA (reference sequence). This CDR3 is 14 amino acids long. The CDR3 reads CSSREGGGDSPLHF. The CDR3 coding sequence is TGCAGTTCTAGAGAGGGAGGGGGAGATTCACCCCTCCACTTT.

The chain recombines TRBV3-1 with TRBJ2-4; D unresolved. The germline CDR1 and CDR2 sequences are LGHDT and YNNKEL (reference sequence). The CDR3 consists of 13 residues. The V and J ends lost 7 bases and 7 bases respectively, with 14 bases between them. The CDR3 sequence is CASTSVLPNIQYF. DNA for the CDR3: TGTGCCAGCACCTCGGTCCTTCCTAACATTCAGTACTTC.

The V gene is TRBV20-1, the J gene TRBJ1-4; D is unclear. The CDR3 extends over 14 amino acids. The V end lost 3 bases, the J end lost 3 bases, and 11 bases lay between the germline ends. Germline assignment: CDR1 DFQATT and CDR2 SNEGSKA (reference sequence). This chain's CDR3 is CSASKGSSNEKLFF. For the CDR3, the DNA is TGCAGTGCTAGTAAAGGGTCTTCTAATGAAAAACTGTTTTTT.

This clone has more than one count but fewer than ten. This chain joins TRBV6-2 or TRBV6-3 and TRBJ2-2, with D uncertain. Trimming removed 0 bases at V and 0 bases at J, with 8 bases between. Germline CDR1 MNHEY, CDR2 SVGEGT. This CDR3 region has 16 residues. The CDR3 coding sequence is TGTGCCAGCAGTTACTCGATAAGGTCGAACACCGGGGAGCTGTTTTTT. It codes for CASSYSIRSNTGELFF.

The rearrangement links TRBV27 to TRBJ2-1; 13 bases fit TRBD2. This CDR3 spans 17 amino acids. CDR1 and CDR2 from the germline V gene are MNHEY and SMNVEV (reference sequence). Germline trimming cut 7 bases from V and 8 bases from J; bases unmatched to any gene: 14. CDR3 DNA: TGTGCCAGCAAGACCTCCGGGACTAGCGGGATAAGGGATGAGCAGTTCTTC. This codes for CASKTSGTSGIRDEQFF.

This clone was picked up one time. At one end, the junction sequence differs from germline, possibly due to a read error. The rearrangement links TRBV11-3 to TRBJ2-2; D is ambiguous. Germline V gene lookup returns CDR1 SGHNT and CDR2 YENEEA. The CDR3 length is 15 residues. CDR3 nucleotides: TGTGCCAGCAGCTTGGGTCATGTCAACACCGGAGAGCTGTTTTTT. Translated: CASSLGHVNTGELFF.

The J gene is TRBJ2-1, the V gene TRBV28, with 7 bases lining up with TRBD1. The CDR3 loop spans 15 amino acids. V was pared by 2 bases and J by 4 bases, with 5 bases of the junction left unmatched. From germline, CDR1 is MDHEN and CDR2 SYDVKM. CDR3: CASSLRGTVYNEQFF. The DNA for the CDR3 is TGTGCCAGCAGTTTAAGGGGGACAGTTTACAATGAGCAGTTCTTC.